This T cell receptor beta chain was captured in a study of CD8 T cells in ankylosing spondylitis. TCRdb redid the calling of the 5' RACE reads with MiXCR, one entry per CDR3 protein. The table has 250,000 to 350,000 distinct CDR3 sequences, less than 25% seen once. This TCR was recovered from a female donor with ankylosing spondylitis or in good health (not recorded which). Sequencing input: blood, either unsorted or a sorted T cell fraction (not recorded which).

For the CDR3, the DNA is TGTGCCAGCAGTTCTAGAGCCACAGATACGCAGTATTTT. Its translation: CASSSRATDTQYF. The gene calls are TRBV7-2 and TRBJ2-3; D ambiguous. The V end lost 6 bases, the J end lost 2 bases, and 9 bases lay between the germline ends. The germline CDR1 and CDR2 sequences are SGHTA and FQGNSA. The CDR3 consists of 13 residues.